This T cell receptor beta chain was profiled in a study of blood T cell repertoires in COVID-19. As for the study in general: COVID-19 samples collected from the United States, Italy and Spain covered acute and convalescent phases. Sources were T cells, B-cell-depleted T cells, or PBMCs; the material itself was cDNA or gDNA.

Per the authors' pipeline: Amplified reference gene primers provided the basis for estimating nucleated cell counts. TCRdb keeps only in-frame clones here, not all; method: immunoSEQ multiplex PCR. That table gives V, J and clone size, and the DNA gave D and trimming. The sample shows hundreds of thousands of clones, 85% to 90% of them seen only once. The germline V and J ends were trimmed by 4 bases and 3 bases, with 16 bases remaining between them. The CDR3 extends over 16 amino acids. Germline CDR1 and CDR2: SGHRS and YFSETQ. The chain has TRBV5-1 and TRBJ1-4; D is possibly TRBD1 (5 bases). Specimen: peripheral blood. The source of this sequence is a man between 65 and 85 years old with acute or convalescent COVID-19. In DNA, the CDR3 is TGCGCCAGCAGCCCCGGAGTCGGACAAGCTAATGAAAAACTGTTTTTT. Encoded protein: CASSPGVGQANEKLFF.